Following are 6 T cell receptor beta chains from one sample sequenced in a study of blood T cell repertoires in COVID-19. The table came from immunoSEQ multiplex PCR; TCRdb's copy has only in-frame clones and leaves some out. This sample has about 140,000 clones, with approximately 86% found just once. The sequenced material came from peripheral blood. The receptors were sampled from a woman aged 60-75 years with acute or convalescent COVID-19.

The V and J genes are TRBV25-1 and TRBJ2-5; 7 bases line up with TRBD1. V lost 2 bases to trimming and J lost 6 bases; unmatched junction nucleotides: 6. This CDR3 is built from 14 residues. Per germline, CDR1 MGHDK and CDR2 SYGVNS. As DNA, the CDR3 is TGTGCCAGCAGTGAACTACAGGGGCAGAAGACCCAGTACTTC. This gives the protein CASSELQGQKTQYF. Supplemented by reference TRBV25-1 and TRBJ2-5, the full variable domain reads EADIYQTPRYLVIGTGKKITLECSQTMGHDKMYWYQQDPGMELHLIHYSYGVNSTEKGDLSSESTVSRIRTEHFPLTLESARPSHTSQYLCASSELQGQKTQYFGPGTRLLVL.

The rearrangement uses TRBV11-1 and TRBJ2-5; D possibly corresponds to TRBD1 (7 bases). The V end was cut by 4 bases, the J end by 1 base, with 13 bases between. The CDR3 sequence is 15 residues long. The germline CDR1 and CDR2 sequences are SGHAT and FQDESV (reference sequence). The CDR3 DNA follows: TGTGCCAGCAGCTCAGGAGGGGGCAGCCAAGAGACCCAGTACTTC. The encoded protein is CASSSGGGSQETQYF.

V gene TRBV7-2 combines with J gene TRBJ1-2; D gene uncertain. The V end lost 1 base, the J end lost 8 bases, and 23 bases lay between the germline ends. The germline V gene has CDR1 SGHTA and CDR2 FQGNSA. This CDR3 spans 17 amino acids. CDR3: CASSLGGSRALFGGYTF. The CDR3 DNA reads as TGTGCCAGCAGCTTAGGAGGGAGTCGGGCCCTGTTCGGAGGCTACACCTTC.

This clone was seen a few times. The CDR3 is CASQGSTNEKLFF. The CDR3 DNA is TGTGCCAGCCAGGGCTCAACTAATGAAAAACTGTTTTTT. The genes are TRBV28 and TRBJ1-4; D perhaps matches TRBD1 (5 bases). The CDR3 contains 13 residues. Looked up from germline, CDR1 is MDHEN and CDR2 is SYDVKM. V lost 8 bases to trimming and J lost 0 bases, with 7 bases between them.

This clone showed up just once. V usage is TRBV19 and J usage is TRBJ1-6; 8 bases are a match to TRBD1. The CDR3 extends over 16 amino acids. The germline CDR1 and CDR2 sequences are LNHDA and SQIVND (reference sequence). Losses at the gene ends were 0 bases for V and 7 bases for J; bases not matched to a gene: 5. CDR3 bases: TGTGCCAGTAGTATAGACCAGGACAGGGCGAATTCACCCCTCCACTTT. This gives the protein CASSIDQDRANSPLHF.

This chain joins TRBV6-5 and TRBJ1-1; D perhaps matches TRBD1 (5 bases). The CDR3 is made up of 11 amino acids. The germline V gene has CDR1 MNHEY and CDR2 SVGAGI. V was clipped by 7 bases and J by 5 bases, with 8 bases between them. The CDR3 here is CASMGGTEAFF. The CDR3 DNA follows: TGTGCCAGCATGGGGGGGACTGAAGCTTTCTTT.